This record looks at one T cell receptor beta chain sequence and its context. These data originate in a study of blood T cell repertoires in COVID-19. Whole-study context: The United States, Italy and Spain supplied acute and convalescent COVID-19 samples. PBMCs, B-cell-depleted T cells, or T cells were the source of the cDNA or gDNA that made up the material.

V gave up 9 bases and J gave up 5 bases; unmatched junction bases: 10. Germline lookup yields CDR1 LNHDA and CDR2 SQIVND (reference sequence). The CDR3 is made up of 13 amino acids. Under the authors' procedure: The authors estimated nucleated cell counts from reference gene primer amplification. The table came from immunoSEQ multiplex PCR; TCRdb's copy has only in-frame clones and leaves some out. V and J calls and clone size are given by that table; D and trimming were obtained from the DNA. Of some 200,000 clones in the sample, more than 75% are singletons; the top ten hold approximately 5.9%. This TCR was sampled from a man at least 80 years old with acute or convalescent COVID-19. V and J are TRBV19 and TRBJ2-7, with TRBD2 identical over 7 bases. Material for sequencing was peripheral blood. The chain's CDR3 is CASREAQGHEQYF. As DNA, the CDR3 is TGTGCCAGCCGGGAGGCGCAGGGCCACGAGCAGTACTTC.